Each of the 29 T cell receptor beta chains below was sequenced from the same sample in a study of human T cells and chemical hapten exposure. MiXCR, run by TCRdb on the RACE reads, gives a single entry per CDR3 protein. The sample has more than 90,000 distinct CDR3 sequences, under 12% seen once. The time point here: patch test 1, 2 weeks after DPC sensitization. As to treatment: therapeutic diphenylcyclopropenone sensitization with weekly scalp DPC. This specimen consisted of whole blood, obtained in connection with sensitization to the hapten diphenylcyclopropenone (DPC). Every receptor here comes from a man aged 40-55 years with alopecia areata. Some clones in this sample may be carry-over from other donors' samples.

The V call is TRBV19, the J call TRBJ2-1; no firm D call. This CDR3 has 14 residues. Trimming cost V 1 base and J 0 bases, with 4 bases left between them. CDR1 and CDR2 (germline): LNHDA, SQIVND (reference sequence). The CDR3 DNA sequence: TGTGCCAGTAGTATAGGGGTCTCCTACAATGAGCAGTTCTTC. It codes for CASSIGVSYNEQFF.

This clonotype occurred a few times. J is TRBJ2-1 and V is TRBV5-1; TRBD2 matches 10 bases. V shed 2 bases, J shed 3 bases, and the junction held 2 bases outside the gene matches. The germline CDR1 and CDR2 sequences are SGHRS and YFSETQ. CDR3 length: 15 amino acids. The CDR3 reads CASSFTSGNYNEQFF. The DNA for the CDR3 is TGCGCCAGCAGCTTTACTAGCGGGAACTACAATGAGCAGTTCTTC.

The chain carries TRBV3-1 and TRBJ2-3; unclear D gene. The germline CDR1 and CDR2 sequences are LGHDT and YNNKEL (reference sequence). This CDR3 has 14 residues. The V end was cut by 0 bases, the J end by 3 bases, with 7 bases between. CDR3 loop: CASSQEVRTDTQYF. The CDR3, as DNA: TGTGCCAGCAGCCAAGAAGTCCGGACAGATACGCAGTATTTT.

In its sample, this clonotype was seen many times. The chain is built from TRBV6-2 or TRBV6-3 and TRBJ1-5; D is undetermined. Trimming took 3 bases from V and 5 from J, leaving 14 bases between them. CDR1 and CDR2 (germline): MNHEY, SVGEGT. The CDR3 is 15 residues long. CDR3 DNA: TGTGCCAGCAGTTATGGAAGGGTACCGGATCAGCCCCAGCATTTT. It specifies CASSYGRVPDQPQHF.

The chain has TRBV18 and TRBJ1-6; D gene ambiguous. CDR1 and CDR2 from the germline V gene are KGHSH and LQKENI. V shed 3 bases and J shed 7 bases, with 13 bases lying between them. The CDR3 contains 15 residues. The CDR3 bases are TGTGCCAGCTCACCGATGGGCGGATTAAATTCACCCCTCCACTTT. It encodes CASSPMGGLNSPLHF.

This clonotype occurred many times. The rearrangement links TRBV6-5 to TRBJ2-3, with 11 bases fitting TRBD2. The CDR3 is 15 amino acids. The V gene end was trimmed by 6 bases and the J gene end by 1 base; junction bases not matched to a gene: 3. CDR1 is MNHEY and CDR2 is SVGAGI in the germline V gene. For the CDR3, the DNA is TGTGCCAGCAGGGGGGGACTAGCGGGCACAGATACGCAGTATTTT. Its protein product is CASRGGLAGTDTQYF.

This clonotype was detected ten times or more. This chain joins TRBV6-6 and TRBJ2-7; 9 bases fit TRBD1. Germline values: CDR1 MNHNY, CDR2 SVGAGI (reference sequence). This CDR3 spans 15 amino acids. The V gene end was trimmed by 5 bases and the J gene end by 0 bases; junction bases not matched to a gene: 5. In DNA, the CDR3 is TGTGCCAGCAGTCCACGACAGGGGGGCTCCTACGAGCAGTACGTC. It encodes CASSPRQGGSYEQYV.

The chain is built from TRBV11-1 and TRBJ2-1; either TRBD1 or TRBD2 may fit D (5 bases each). The V end was cut by 1 base, the J end by 8 bases, with 15 bases between. CDR3 length: 15 amino acids. Germline CDR1 SGHAT, CDR2 FQDESV (reference sequence). The CDR3 reads CASSLGPGPSHEQFF. The CDR3 DNA is TGTGCCAGCAGCTTAGGGCCGGGGCCGTCCCATGAGCAGTTCTTC.

This chain joins TRBV7-3 and TRBJ2-5, with D possibly being TRBD1 (6 bases). The germline V gene encodes CDR1 SGHTA and CDR2 FQGTGA. Trimming shortened V by 0 bases and J by 5 bases, and 13 bases separated the two germline ends. The CDR3 spans 15 residues. The DNA of the CDR3 is TGTGCCAGCAGCTTAACAGGTGCCAGGGGTGAGACCCAGTACTTC. It codes for CASSLTGARGETQYF.

At least ten counts were recorded for this clonotype. The chain joins TRBV9 to TRBJ1-1, with D possibly being TRBD1 (5 bases). Trimming removed 0 bases at V and 3 bases at J, with 12 bases between. CDR3 length equals 15 residues. From germline, CDR1 is SGDLS and CDR2 YYNGEE. CDR3 sequence reads: CASSVAPGLDTEAFF. The CDR3 DNA follows: TGTGCCAGCAGCGTAGCTCCGGGACTCGACACTGAAGCTTTCTTT. Complete variable domain (other parts from reference TRBV9 and TRBJ1-1): DSGVTQTPKHLITATGQRVTLRCSPRSGDLSVYWYQQSLDQGLQFLIQYYNGEERAKGNILERFSAQQFPDLHSELNLSSLELGDSALYFCASSVAPGLDTEAFFGQGTRLTVV.

The rearrangement uses TRBV13 and TRBJ2-5, with a possible D match to TRBD1 (5 bases). The CDR3 is 14 residues long. Between the trimmed V and J ends, which lost 6 bases and 5 bases, there was a span of 16 bases. From germline, CDR1 is PRHDT and CDR2 FYEKMQ (reference sequence). The CDR3 sequence is CASSPLRGAETQYF. The CDR3 DNA reads as TGTGCCAGCAGTCCTTTAAGGGGCGCGGAGACCCAGTACTTC.

CDR3 coding DNA: TGTGCCAGCAGTTCCGGACTAGCGGCCTCCAGAGAGACCCAGTACTTC. Translating gives CASSSGLAASRETQYF. J is TRBJ2-5 and V is TRBV6-2 or TRBV6-3; 10 bases fit TRBD2. The germline V gene encodes CDR1 MNHEY and CDR2 SVGEGT. The CDR3 is made up of 16 amino acids. The V and J ends lost 4 bases and 4 bases, in that order; junction bases with no gene match: 9.

This clonotype was picked up a small number of times. The J gene is TRBJ2-3, the V gene TRBV10-3; D unclear. Per germline, CDR1 ENHRY and CDR2 SYGVKD. V shed 3 bases and J shed 8 bases, with 9 bases lying between them. The CDR3 loop spans 12 amino acids. The CDR3 DNA sequence: TGTGCCATCAGTGACCGGTGGGGTACGCAGTATTTT. Translation gives CAISDRWGTQYF.

The chain recombines TRBV12-3 or TRBV12-4 with TRBJ1-1; D gene unclear. The CDR3 is made up of 19 amino acids. Deletions cut 6 bases from V and 6 bases from J, with 32 bases between. CDR3 nucleotides: TGTGCCAGCAGCCCAGCCAAGTCCAAGTTCATCGCCATAGGCGCTGAAGCTTTCTTT. Translated: CASSPAKSKFIAIGAEAFF.

The chain uses TRBV24-1 and TRBJ2-7; D call uncertain. Germline CDR1 is KGHDR and CDR2 is SFDVKD. CDR3 size: 10 residues. The V gene lost 9 bases and the J gene lost 1 base, with 3 bases spanning the gap. CDR3 amino acids: CATPSYEQYV. In DNA form, the CDR3 reads TGTGCCACCCCATCCTACGAGCAGTACGTC.

This clonotype occurred a few times. The V call is TRBV7-2, the J call TRBJ2-3; 12 bases fit TRBD2. There are 17 residues in the CDR3. Germline V lookup: CDR1 SGHTA, CDR2 FQGNSA. The V and J ends lost 4 bases and 1 base, in that order; junction bases with no gene match: 6. The CDR3 reads CASSSRPSGRGTDTQYF. As DNA, the CDR3 is TGTGCCAGCAGCTCCCGACCTAGCGGGAGGGGCACAGATACGCAGTATTTT.

This chain uses TRBV3-1 with TRBJ2-1; 8 nucleotides agree with TRBD1. Germline CDR1 is LGHDT and CDR2 is YNNKEL (reference sequence). CDR3 size: 14 residues. The V and J ends lost 6 bases and 8 bases, in that order; junction bases with no gene match: 9. This chain's CDR3 is CASSPDRGRDEQFF. Written as DNA, the CDR3 is TGTGCCAGCAGTCCAGACAGGGGAAGGGATGAGCAGTTCTTC.

This chain connects TRBV19 to TRBJ1-5; the D is unclear. Trimming shortened V by 3 bases and J by 0 bases, and 15 bases separated the two germline ends. Germline CDR1 reads LNHDA; CDR2 reads SQIVND (reference sequence). The CDR3 covers 17 residues. The CDR3 reads CASSISDLNYSNQPQHF. Written as DNA, the CDR3 is TGTGCCAGTAGTATCTCGGACCTAAACTATAGCAATCAGCCCCAGCATTTT.

V gene TRBV20-1 combines with J gene TRBJ1-1; possibly TRBD1 for D (5 bases). Looked up from germline, CDR1 is DFQATT and CDR2 is SNEGSKA (reference sequence). The CDR3 covers 13 residues. The V end lost 8 bases, the J end lost 5 bases, and 18 bases lay between the germline ends. In nucleotides, the CDR3 is TGCAGTCCCCACGGGGGACGTGTGACTGAAGCTTTCTTT. Its translation is CSPHGGRVTEAFF.

This clonotype was seen more than once but under ten times. In nucleotides, the CDR3 is TGTGCCAGCAGCTCGTTCCAGGGGGCCAACACTGAAGCTTTCTTT. Translation: CASSSFQGANTEAFF. V is TRBV7-9 and J is TRBJ1-1, with 8 bases that match TRBD1. Per the germline V gene, CDR1 is SEHNR and CDR2 is FQNEAQ (reference sequence). The ends lost 4 bases at V and 2 bases at J; junction bases unmatched: 6. The CDR3 is 15 residues long.

The V gene is TRBV6-2 or TRBV6-3, the J gene TRBJ2-5; D is unclear. The CDR3 runs 12 residues. Germline values: CDR1 MNHEY, CDR2 SVGEGT. Trimming stripped 10 bases from V and 5 bases from J, with 14 bases between. CDR3 DNA sequence: TGTGCCACCCGTCCTGGGTCGGAGACCCAGTACTTC. Protein: CATRPGSETQYF.

This clonotype was seen only a few times. The rearrangement links TRBV6-2 or TRBV6-3 to TRBJ2-3; 11 nucleotides line up with TRBD2. Unmatched junction bases numbered 5, after V lost 7 bases and J lost 2 bases. CDR1 is MNHEY and CDR2 is SVGEGT in the germline V gene. The CDR3 has 15 residues. The CDR3 sequence is CASKKLAGVTDTQYF. CDR3 sequence (DNA): TGTGCCAGCAAAAAACTAGCGGGAGTCACAGATACGCAGTATTTT.

This clonotype has at least ten counts. The V call is TRBV7-9, the J call TRBJ1-1; the D gene is possibly TRBD1 (5 bases). The V end lost 2 bases, the J end lost 7 bases, and 14 bases lay between the germline ends. The CDR3 is 14 amino acids. Germline lookup yields CDR1 SEHNR and CDR2 FQNEAQ (reference sequence). In DNA form, the CDR3 reads TGTGCCAGCAGCTTAAGGGGATCGAATCTTGAAGCTTTCTTT. It specifies CASSLRGSNLEAFF.

This chain links TRBV29-1 with TRBJ1-3; D uncertain. The CDR3 is 13 residues long. V was trimmed by 7 bases and J by 1 base, leaving 11 bases between them. CDR1 is SQVTM and CDR2 is ANQGSEA in the germline V gene. Here the CDR3 reads CSALTWSGNTIYF. CDR3 DNA: TGCAGCGCCTTGACCTGGTCTGGAAACACCATATATTTT.

This rearrangement joins TRBV5-1 to TRBJ1-4; perhaps TRBD1 as D (5 bases). The CDR3 loop spans 16 amino acids. Deletions cut 2 bases from V and 5 bases from J, with 16 bases between. Germline CDR1 SGHRS, CDR2 YFSETQ. CDR3 nucleotide sequence: TGCGCCAGCAGCTTAGGGGTATGGAGAGGGAATGAAAAACTGTTTTTT. Its protein is CASSLGVWRGNEKLFF.

DNA for the CDR3: TGCAGCGTTGAGGTTCAGCAAGAGACCCAGTACTTC. Its translation: CSVEVQQETQYF. The V and J genes are TRBV29-1 and TRBJ2-5; D gene ambiguous. Germline loops: CDR1 SQVTM, CDR2 ANQGSEA. V lost 3 bases, J lost 2 bases, and 7 bases lay in between. The CDR3 consists of 12 residues. Full variable domain (rest looked up from reference TRBV29-1 and TRBJ2-5): SAVISQKPSRDICQRGTSLTIQCQVDSQVTMMFWYRQQPGQSLTLIATANQGSEATYESGFVIDKFPISRPNLTFSTLTVSNMSPEDSSIYLCSVEVQQETQYFGPGTRLLVL.

The sample holds a few counts of this clonotype. The J gene is TRBJ2-7, the V gene TRBV15; 8 bases are a match to TRBD2. The CDR3 is made up of 15 amino acids. CDR1 is LNHNV, CDR2 YYDKDF, per germline (reference sequence). Trimming at V came to 1 base and at J to 2 bases, leaving 4 bases not matched to a gene. In nucleotides, the CDR3 is TGTGCCACCAGCAGAGCCGGGACTAGGGCCTACGAGCAGTACTTC. Translation gives CATSRAGTRAYEQYF.

This clonotype was detected ten times or more. The chain employs TRBV24-1 and TRBJ1-1; TRBD1 might be the D (6 bases). This CDR3 is built from 17 residues. V was clipped by 2 bases and J by 3 bases, with 18 bases between them. Germline V CDR1 and CDR2: KGHDR, SFDVKD. CDR3 residues: CATSDSRGGSWDTEAFF. The DNA for the CDR3 is TGTGCCACCAGTGATTCGAGGGGGGGTAGTTGGGACACTGAAGCTTTCTTT.

This clonotype was seen only a few times. V gene TRBV6-5 combines with J gene TRBJ2-5, with D tentatively TRBD2 (7 bases). Per the germline V gene, CDR1 is MNHEY and CDR2 is SVGAGI. The CDR3 is 15 amino acids. V gave up 1 base and J gave up 2 bases, with 11 bases separating them. The CDR3 region is CASSYWGRGQETQYF. CDR3 sequence (DNA): TGTGCCAGCAGTTACTGGGGGAGGGGGCAAGAGACCCAGTACTTC.